This T cell receptor (beta chain) was documented in a study of blood T cells in healthy people across ages. Germline V gene data show CDR1 as MNHEY and CDR2 as SVGEGT. The CDR3 loop spans 13 amino acids. Trimming removed 3 bases at V and 2 bases at J, with 8 bases between. Together with a sample-barcoded 5' primer, a J-beta primer mix was included in a second PCR lasting about 6 to 11 cycles. MiXCR was run by TCRdb on the 5' RACE reads, yielding one entry per CDR3 protein. The sample holds 750,000 to 850,000 distinct CDR3 sequences, around 25% seen once. The data were also submitted as part of a second study, on T cells of mothers and their children.

V gene TRBV6-2 or TRBV6-3 combines with J gene TRBJ2-7; no firm D call. This TCR came from a boy between 5 and 17 years old in good health. Specimen: blood. The chain's CDR3 is CASSYSPPYEQYF. As DNA, the CDR3 is TGTGCCAGCAGTTATTCGCCCCCCTACGAGCAGTACTTC.